A single sample gave rise to the 9 T cell receptor beta chains below, sequenced in a study of response to subunit inactivated influenza vaccine. TCRdb re-derived calls from the RT-PCR reads in MiXCR, one entry per CDR3 protein. The sample gives some 600,000 distinct CDR3 sequences, 14% of which show up once; around 7.6% is in the top ten. This sample comprised PBMCs from blood, obtained less than 15 days before vaccination. These receptors were collected from a man in his fifties who received an inactivated influenza vaccine.

This clonotype was seen many times. The chain links TRBV6-2 or TRBV6-3 to TRBJ2-7; 8 bases are shared with TRBD2. The CDR3 spans 15 residues. The germline CDR1 and CDR2 sequences are MNHEY and SVGEGT. With 6 bases clipped from V and 2 bases from J, the junction kept 9 bases outside the gene matches. CDR3 region: CASSPLGGETYEQYF. CDR3 sequence (DNA): TGTGCCAGCAGCCCCCTCGGGGGGGAGACCTACGAGCAGTACTTC.

This clonotype has a handful of counts. The chain couples TRBV10-3 to TRBJ2-7; D may be TRBD1 (6 bases). The CDR3 is made up of 14 amino acids. V was clipped by 7 bases and J by 6 bases, with 19 bases between them. The germline gives CDR1 ENHRY, CDR2 SYGVKD. As DNA, the CDR3 is TGTGCCATCACCGACGGACAGATAAATGGCGAGCAGTACTTC. It translates to CAITDGQINGEQYF.

V gene TRBV9 combines with J gene TRBJ2-3, with D unresolved. This CDR3 has 16 residues. Germline V lookup: CDR1 SGDLS, CDR2 YYNGEE. V was trimmed by 0 bases and J by 4 bases, leaving 15 bases between them. In DNA, the CDR3 is TGTGCCAGCAGCGTAGGGAATTTTCTAGTCTCAGATACGCAGTATTTT. Translated, it gives CASSVGNFLVSDTQYF.

The chain employs TRBV24-1 and TRBJ2-2; D gene unclear. This CDR3 spans 12 amino acids. CDR1 KGHDR and CDR2 SFDVKD come from the germline V gene. V shed 8 bases and J shed 6 bases, with 9 bases lying between them. In DNA, the CDR3 is TGTGCCACCAAGGGATCCCCCGGGGAGCTGTTTTTT. Protein product: CATKGSPGELFF.

This clonotype was seen repeatedly, ten times or more. This chain connects TRBV20-1 to TRBJ2-7; no firm D call. V shed 3 bases and J shed 0 bases, with 3 bases lying between them. Germline CDR1 reads DFQATT; CDR2 reads SNEGSKA (reference sequence). This CDR3 has 11 amino acids. For the CDR3, the DNA is TGCAGTGCTAGGGACTCCTACGAGCAGTACTTC. Translating gives CSARDSYEQYF.

This clonotype occurred a few times. The genes are TRBV18 and TRBJ2-5; the D gene is possibly TRBD1 (6 bases). CDR3 size: 12 residues. V lost 5 bases, J lost 4 bases, and 8 bases lay in between. Per germline, CDR1 KGHSH and CDR2 LQKENI. CDR3 DNA: TGTGCCAGCTCAACAGGGTTAGAGACCCAGTACTTC. It translates to CASSTGLETQYF. Full variable domain (rest looked up from reference TRBV18 and TRBJ2-5): NAGVMQNPRHLVRRRGQEARLRCSPMKGHSHVYWYRQLPEEGLKFMVYLQKENIIDESGMPKERFSAEFPKEGPSILRIQQVVRGDSAAYFCASSTGLETQYFGPGTRLLVL.

This clonotype came up a few times. This CDR3 reads CASSEKPTYHRDSYGYTF. CDR3 sequence (DNA): TGTGCCAGCAGTGAAAAGCCAACATACCACCGGGACAGCTATGGCTACACCTTC. This chain uses TRBV6-1 with TRBJ1-2; 7 nucleotides align to TRBD1. Germline V gene lookup returns CDR1 MNHNS and CDR2 SASEGT. The CDR3 length is 18 residues. The trim removed 2 bases at V and 4 bases at J, leaving 16 bases unmatched.

This clonotype has a handful of counts. The chain is built from TRBV24-1 and TRBJ2-7; TRBD2 matches 7 bases. The V and J ends lost 1 base and 8 bases, in that order; junction bases with no gene match: 13. The germline V gene has CDR1 KGHDR and CDR2 SFDVKD. There are 16 residues in the CDR3. CDR3 loop: CATSDLAGRSHPQQYF. The CDR3 nucleotides are TGTGCCACCAGTGATTTAGCCGGGAGGTCCCACCCACAGCAGTACTTC.

This clonotype was picked up a small number of times. This chain joins TRBV6-1 and TRBJ2-7, with 8 bases identical to TRBD1. The CDR3 is made up of 14 amino acids. V lost 4 bases and J lost 6; bases outside the gene matches: 8. Germline assignment: CDR1 MNHNS and CDR2 SASEGT. CDR3 protein: CASSGQGAMGEQYF. CDR3 in DNA: TGTGCCAGCAGTGGGCAGGGGGCGATGGGCGAGCAGTACTTC.